This T cell receptor (beta chain) was obtained from a study of shared clonotypes between healthy human individuals (dated by TCRdb to the early 2020s). Background for the entire study: A few men and a couple of women, aged 18 to 49 years, made up the cohort. Per donor, three plates each were used for CD4 naive and CD4 memory, two for CD8 naive, and one for CD8 memory. Between about 0.85 and 10 billion PBMCs per donor were obtained by leukapheresis. Libraries were prepared and TCR repertoires were sequenced by different laboratories using diverse techniques, in order to increase sequencing depth and limit assay-specific biases. The study deeply sequenced blood TCR repertoires of roughly five healthy adults to estimate repertoire size and the extent of clonotype sharing between individuals. Broader findings and caveats from the paper: Rarefaction of sorted-subset datasets indicated incomplete sequencing despite the large sequencing depth. Approximately 4.8% of naive CD4, around 3.6% of naive CD8, about 2.4% of memory CD4, and roughly 0.4% of memory CD8 clonotypes were shared across several donors. Larger estimated clonotype richness was generally found for naive subsets than for memory subsets. Based on pairwise subsampling, the degree of clonotype sharing among donors was expected to be affected by sequencing depth. Higher generation probabilities were observed for clonotypes shared by all four sorted-subset donors than for non-shared clonotypes. Because the study included only a small number of donors, the genetic and exposure-history diversity represented was limited. Sampling was restricted to blood, and TCR repertoires in tissues likely differ from the TCR repertoires found in blood.

Donors were healthy HIV-negative adults with no recently reported acute infections or vaccinations. Every donor was a Caucasian adult residing in Nashville, Tennessee, USA. CD4+ T cells were enriched by magnetic negative selection, after which naive cells were positively selected on CD45RA and the negative fraction was taken as the memory subset. After blood collection by leukapheresis, PBMCs were isolated using Ficoll-Histopaque density gradient centrifugation and then cryopreserved in the vapor phase of liquid nitrogen. Purity and quantity of every magnetically sorted T cell population were checked by analytical flow cytometry. Genomic DNA was isolated from every sorted fraction and measured by UV absorbance on a Nanodrop 2000c. Using the deep immunoSEQ assay, multiplex PCR amplified TCR CDR3 regions from genomic DNA. Genomic DNA extracted from each cell subset was distributed evenly over all wells of several immunoSEQ 96-well plates, and each plate served as one replicate. Each replicate PCR for sorted subsets received around 200 ng genomic DNA, equal to tens of thousands of T cell genomes. The purified libraries were quantified using a Qubit 3.0 fluorometer, sized with a Bioanalyzer 2100, and then quantified again using the KAPA Library Quantification kit. A separate single-read 150-cycle Illumina NextSeq 550 flow cell was used to sequence each immunoSEQ 96-well plate. In the authors' own workflow: Because only junctional sequences without quality scores were contained in the immunoSEQ output, filtering matching that applied to full-length reads could not be performed. To assign V/J genes and CDR3, sequences were annotated using PyIR, a Python wrapper for IgBLAST v1.9, with IMGT germline references. Reads were removed for weak V/J assignments (E-value above 1e-6), missing CDR3, stop codons, out-of-frame junctions, or ambiguous translated residues. V3J clonotypes were defined as sequences sharing an identical inferred V gene, J gene, and CDR3 amino acid sequence. Percentage overlap between repertoires was computed as shared unique clonotypes divided by the size of the smaller repertoire. RTK rarefaction, the Chao1 estimator, and Recon v2.1 estimates of unobserved clonotypes were used to assess repertoire richness. Generation probabilities for all TCRbeta clonotypes obtained by the gDNA method from several donors were computed using OLGA. Not all clones reach the TCRdb copy of this immuneACCESS table, which keeps in-frame sequences only. Checked studies attribute under half of the gap to unresolved V genes and leave the rest unexplained. That table supplies the V and J calls and clone size; D and trimming were determined from the DNA. Here the sample has more than 900,000 clones; about four fifths occur a single time. The ten largest clones capture roughly 0.65% of the sample.

CDR1 and CDR2 are read off the germline V gene as SNHLY and FYNNEI. V lost 2 bases and J lost 4 bases; the stretch between them is 11 bases long. From the cysteine up to the phenylalanine, the CDR3 has a length of 14 residues. This entry keeps only the CDR3 DNA: 42 bases, framed from base 1. Regarding this clone: Its recognized antigen is unknown. No base-level quality is on record; no much larger clone is a single base apart.

The chain uses TRBV2 and TRBJ1-2; TRBD1 is possibly the D segment (6 matching bases). The specimen sequenced was memory CD4+ T cells from PBMCs. This sample's cell subset or site label indicates: CD45RA-negative fraction. This TCR derives from a man younger than 35 in good health. Some clones in this sample may be carry-over from other donors' samples. The nucleotide sequence is given as TGTGCCAGCAGTGAAAACGCAGGGGTCTATGGCTACACCTTC. The encoded protein is CASSENAGVYGYTF.